This T cell receptor beta chain was sequenced during a study of cytomegalovirus exposure and HLA in healthy donors. Regarding this clone: The target antigen is unknown. One end of the junction does not line up with germline, which may come from a read error.

This CDR3 has 14 amino acids. The germline gives CDR1 SEHNR, CDR2 FQNEAQ (reference sequence). The study ran its PCR with 60 Vbeta and 13 Jbeta primers. The data were produced by immunoSEQ multiplex PCR, yet TCRdb's version contains in-frame clones alone and is incomplete. The repertoire includes about 110,000 clones, around four fifths of them detected once, and over 2.5% sits in the top ten. Findings and limits, study-wide: The analysis excluded some indistinguishable V segments, including TRBV6-2 and TRBV6-3. In a later analysis, parvovirus B19, influenza, CMV and Epstein-Barr virus appeared linked to several top co-occurrence clusters. Roughly even sequencing depth across donors was the assumption behind the presence/absence analyses.

This clonotype was obtained from a woman aged 55-69 years in good health and CMV-seropositive. Specimen: PBMCs. J is TRBJ1-1 and V is TRBV7-9, with D possibly matching TRBD1 (6 bases). CDR3 region: CSSSLDQGSTEAFF. The CDR3 coding sequence is TGTTCCAGCAGCTTAGATCAGGGGAGCACTGAAGCTTTCTTT.